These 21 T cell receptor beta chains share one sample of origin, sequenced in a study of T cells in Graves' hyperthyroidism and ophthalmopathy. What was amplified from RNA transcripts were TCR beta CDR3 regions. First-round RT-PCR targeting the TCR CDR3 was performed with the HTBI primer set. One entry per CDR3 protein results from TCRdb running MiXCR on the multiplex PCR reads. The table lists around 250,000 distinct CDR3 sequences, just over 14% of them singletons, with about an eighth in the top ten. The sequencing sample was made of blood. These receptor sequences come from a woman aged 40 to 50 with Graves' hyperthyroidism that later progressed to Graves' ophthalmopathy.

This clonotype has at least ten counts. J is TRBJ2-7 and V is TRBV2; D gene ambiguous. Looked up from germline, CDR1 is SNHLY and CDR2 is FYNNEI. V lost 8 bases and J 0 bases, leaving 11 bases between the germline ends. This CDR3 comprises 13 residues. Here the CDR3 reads CASASRVSYEQYF. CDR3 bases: TGTGCCAGCGCATCACGAGTCTCCTACGAGCAGTACTTC.

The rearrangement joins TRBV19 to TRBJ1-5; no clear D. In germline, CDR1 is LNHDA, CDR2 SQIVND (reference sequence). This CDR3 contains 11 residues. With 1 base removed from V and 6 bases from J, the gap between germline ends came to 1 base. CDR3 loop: CASSIGQPQHF. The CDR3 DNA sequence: TGTGCCAGTAGTATAGGTCAGCCCCAGCATTTT.

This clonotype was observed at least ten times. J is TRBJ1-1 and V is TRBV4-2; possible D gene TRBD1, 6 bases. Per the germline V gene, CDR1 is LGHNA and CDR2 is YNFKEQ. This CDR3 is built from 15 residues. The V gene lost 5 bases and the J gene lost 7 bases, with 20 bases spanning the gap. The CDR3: CASSRTGTEVNEAFF. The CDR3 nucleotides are TGTGCCAGCAGCAGAACAGGGACCGAGGTCAATGAAGCTTTCTTT.

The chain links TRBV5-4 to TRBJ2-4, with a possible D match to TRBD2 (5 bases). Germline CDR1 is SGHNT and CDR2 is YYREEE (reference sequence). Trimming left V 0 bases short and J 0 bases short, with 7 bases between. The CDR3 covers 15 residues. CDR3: CASSLAGLAKNIQYF. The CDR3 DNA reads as TGTGCCAGCAGCTTGGCGGGGTTAGCCAAAAACATTCAGTACTTC.

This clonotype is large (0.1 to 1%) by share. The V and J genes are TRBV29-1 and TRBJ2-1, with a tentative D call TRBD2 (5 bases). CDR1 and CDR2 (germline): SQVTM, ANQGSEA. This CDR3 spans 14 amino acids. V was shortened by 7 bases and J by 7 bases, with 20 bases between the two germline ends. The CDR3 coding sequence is TGCAGCGCCCCGATCCCCACGGGCGGGAATGAGCAGTTCTTC. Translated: CSAPIPTGGNEQFF.

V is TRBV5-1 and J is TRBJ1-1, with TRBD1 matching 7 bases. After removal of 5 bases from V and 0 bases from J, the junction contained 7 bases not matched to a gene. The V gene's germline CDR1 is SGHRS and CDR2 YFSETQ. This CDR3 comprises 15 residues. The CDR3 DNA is TGCGCCAGCAGTTCCAAACAGGGGCTGAACACTGAAGCTTTCTTT. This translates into CASSSKQGLNTEAFF.

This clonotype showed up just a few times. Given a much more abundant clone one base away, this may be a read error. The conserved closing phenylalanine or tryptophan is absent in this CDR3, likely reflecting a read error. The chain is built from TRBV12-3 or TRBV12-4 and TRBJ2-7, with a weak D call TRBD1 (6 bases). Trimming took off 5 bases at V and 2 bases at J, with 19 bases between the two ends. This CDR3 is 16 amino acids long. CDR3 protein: CASSQTKQGFPYEQYL. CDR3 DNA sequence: TGTGCCAGCAGTCAAACGAAACAGGGCTTTCCCTACGAGCAGTACCTC.

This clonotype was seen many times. The chain's CDR3 is CASSSRGQGVGANVLTF. The CDR3 region has the DNA TGCGCCAGCAGCTCCCGCGGACAGGGGGTCGGGGCCAACGTCCTGACTTTC. The J gene is TRBJ2-6, the V gene TRBV5-1, with 10 bases fitting TRBD1. Germline CDR1 SGHRS, CDR2 YFSETQ. The CDR3 has 17 amino acids. V was pared by 3 bases and J by 4 bases, with 7 bases of the junction left unmatched.

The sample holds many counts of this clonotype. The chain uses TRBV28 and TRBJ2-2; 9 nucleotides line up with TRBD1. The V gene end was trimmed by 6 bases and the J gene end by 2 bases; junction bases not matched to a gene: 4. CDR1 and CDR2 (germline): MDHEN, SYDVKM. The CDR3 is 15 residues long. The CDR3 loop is CASSRTGDNTGELFF. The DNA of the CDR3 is TGTGCCAGCAGCCGGACAGGGGATAACACCGGGGAGCTGTTTTTT. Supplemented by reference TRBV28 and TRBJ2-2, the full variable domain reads DVKVTQSSRYLVKRTGEKVFLECVQDMDHENMFWYRQDPGLGLRLIYFSYDVKMKEKGDIPEGYSVSREKKERFSLILESASTNQTSMYLCASSRTGDNTGELFFGEGSRLTVL.

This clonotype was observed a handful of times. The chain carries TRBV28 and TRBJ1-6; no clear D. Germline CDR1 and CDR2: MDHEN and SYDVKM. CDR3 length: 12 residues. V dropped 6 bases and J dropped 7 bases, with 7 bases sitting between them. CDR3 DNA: TGTGCCAGCAGAGACATGAATTCACCCCTCCACTTT. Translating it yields CASRDMNSPLHF.

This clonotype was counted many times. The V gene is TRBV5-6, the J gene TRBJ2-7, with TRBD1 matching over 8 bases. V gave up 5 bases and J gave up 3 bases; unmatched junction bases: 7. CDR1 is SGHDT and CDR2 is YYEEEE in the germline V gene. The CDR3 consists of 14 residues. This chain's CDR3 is CASSSGTGNYEQYF. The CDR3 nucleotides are TGTGCCAGCAGTTCGGGGACAGGTAACTACGAGCAGTACTTC.

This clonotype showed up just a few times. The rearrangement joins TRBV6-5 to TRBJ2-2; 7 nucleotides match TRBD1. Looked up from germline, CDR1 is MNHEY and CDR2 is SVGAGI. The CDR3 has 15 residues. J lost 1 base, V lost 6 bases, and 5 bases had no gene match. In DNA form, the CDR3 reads TGTGCCAGCAGGTCTCGACAGGGGAACACCGGGGAGCTGTTTTTT. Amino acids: CASRSRQGNTGELFF.

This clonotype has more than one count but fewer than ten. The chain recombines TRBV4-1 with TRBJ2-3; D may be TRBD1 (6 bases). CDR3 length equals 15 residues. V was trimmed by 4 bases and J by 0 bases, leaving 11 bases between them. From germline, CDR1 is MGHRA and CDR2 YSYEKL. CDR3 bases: TGCGCCAGCAGCCGCAGGGGCTTGAGCACAGATACGCAGTATTTT. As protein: CASSRRGLSTDTQYF.

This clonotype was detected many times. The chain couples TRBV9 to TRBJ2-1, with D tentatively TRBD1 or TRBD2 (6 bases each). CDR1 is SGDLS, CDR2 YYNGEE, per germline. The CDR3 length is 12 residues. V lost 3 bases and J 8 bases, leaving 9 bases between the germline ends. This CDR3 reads CASSAGAHEQFF. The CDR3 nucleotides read TGTGCCAGCAGCGCGGGGGCCCATGAGCAGTTCTTC.

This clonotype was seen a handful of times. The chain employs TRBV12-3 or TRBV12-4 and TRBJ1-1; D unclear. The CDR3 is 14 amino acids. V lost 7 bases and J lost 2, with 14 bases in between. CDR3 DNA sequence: TGTGCCAGCATCGGAATGGCGGGTAACACTGAAGCTTTCTTT. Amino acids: CASIGMAGNTEAFF.

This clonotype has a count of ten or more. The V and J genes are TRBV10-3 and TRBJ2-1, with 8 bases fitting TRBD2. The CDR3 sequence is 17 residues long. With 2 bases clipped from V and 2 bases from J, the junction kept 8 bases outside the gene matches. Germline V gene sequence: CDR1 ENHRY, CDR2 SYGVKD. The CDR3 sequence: CAISELEAGAPYNEQFF. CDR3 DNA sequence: TGTGCCATCAGTGAGCTCGAAGCGGGAGCCCCCTACAATGAGCAGTTCTTC.

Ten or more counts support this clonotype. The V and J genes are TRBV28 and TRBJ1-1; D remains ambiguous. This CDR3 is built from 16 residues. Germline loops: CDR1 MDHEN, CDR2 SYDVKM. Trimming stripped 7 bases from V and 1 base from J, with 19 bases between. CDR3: CASKGLLGRENTEAFF. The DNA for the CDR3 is TGTGCCAGCAAGGGCCTTTTGGGAAGGGAGAACACTGAAGCTTTCTTT. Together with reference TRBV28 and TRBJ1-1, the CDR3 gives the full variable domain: DVKVTQSSRYLVKRTGEKVFLECVQDMDHENMFWYRQDPGLGLRLIYFSYDVKMKEKGDIPEGYSVSREKKERFSLILESASTNQTSMYLCASKGLLGRENTEAFFGQGTRLTVV.

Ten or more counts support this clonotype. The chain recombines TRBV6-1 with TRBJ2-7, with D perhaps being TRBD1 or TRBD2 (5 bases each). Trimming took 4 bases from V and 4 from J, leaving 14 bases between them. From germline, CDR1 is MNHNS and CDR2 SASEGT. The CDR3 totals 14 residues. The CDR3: CASSARDGEYEQYF. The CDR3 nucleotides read TGTGCCAGCAGTGCCCGGGACGGCGAGTACGAGCAGTACTTC.

CDR3 amino acids: CASSLGTKRGIYF. The CDR3 DNA sequence: TGTGCCAGCAGCTTGGGGACGAAACGTGGCATATATTTT. The chain combines TRBV7-9 with TRBJ1-3; a possible D gene is TRBD1 (5 bases). V lost 3 bases to trimming and J lost 12 bases, with 15 bases between them. Germline-derived CDR1 and CDR2 are SEHNR and FQNEAQ (reference sequence). The CDR3 length is 13 residues. The variable domain in full, with the rest retrieved from reference TRBV7-9 and TRBJ1-3, is DTGVSQNPRHKITKRGQNVTFRCDPISEHNRLYWYRQTLGQGPEFLTYFQNEAQLEKSRLLSDRFSAERPKGSFSTLEIQRTEQGDSAMYLCASSLGTKRGIYFGEGSWLTVV.

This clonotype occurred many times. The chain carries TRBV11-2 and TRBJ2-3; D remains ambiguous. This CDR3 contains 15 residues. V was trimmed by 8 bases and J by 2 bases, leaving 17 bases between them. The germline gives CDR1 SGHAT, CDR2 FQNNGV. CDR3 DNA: TGTGCCAGCTCCGACGTTACAAGCCCCACAGATACGCAGTATTTT. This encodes CASSDVTSPTDTQYF.

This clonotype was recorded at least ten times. The CDR3, as DNA: TGTGCCAGCGAGGGCTCTAACAATGAGCAGTTCTTC. It codes for CASEGSNNEQFF. The gene calls are TRBV28 and TRBJ2-1; D may be TRBD2 (5 bases). CDR1 MDHEN and CDR2 SYDVKM come from the germline V gene. This CDR3 spans 12 amino acids. Trimming took off 8 bases at V and 5 bases at J, with 10 bases between the two ends.